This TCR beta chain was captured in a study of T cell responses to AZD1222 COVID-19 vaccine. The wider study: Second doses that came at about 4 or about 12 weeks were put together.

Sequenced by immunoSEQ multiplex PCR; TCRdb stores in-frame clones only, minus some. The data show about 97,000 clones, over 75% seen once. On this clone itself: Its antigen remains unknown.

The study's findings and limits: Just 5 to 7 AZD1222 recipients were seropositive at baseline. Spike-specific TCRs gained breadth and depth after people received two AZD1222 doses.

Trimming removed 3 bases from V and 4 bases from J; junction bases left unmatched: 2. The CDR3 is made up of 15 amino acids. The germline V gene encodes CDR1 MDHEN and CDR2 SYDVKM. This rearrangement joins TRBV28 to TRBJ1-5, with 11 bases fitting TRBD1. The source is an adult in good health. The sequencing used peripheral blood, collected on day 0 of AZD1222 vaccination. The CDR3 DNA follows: TGTGCCAGCAGTTTTGGGACAGGGGGTAATCAGCCCCAGCATTTT. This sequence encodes CASSFGTGGNQPQHF.